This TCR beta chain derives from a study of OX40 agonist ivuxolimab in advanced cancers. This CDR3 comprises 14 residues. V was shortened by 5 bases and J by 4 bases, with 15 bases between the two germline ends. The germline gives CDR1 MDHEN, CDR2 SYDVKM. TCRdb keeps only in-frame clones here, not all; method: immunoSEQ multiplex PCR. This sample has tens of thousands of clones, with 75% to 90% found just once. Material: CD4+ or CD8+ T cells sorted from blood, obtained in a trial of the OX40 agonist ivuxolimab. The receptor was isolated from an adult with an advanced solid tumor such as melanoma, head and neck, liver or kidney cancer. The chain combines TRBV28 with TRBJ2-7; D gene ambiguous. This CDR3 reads CASSKRSTEYEQYF. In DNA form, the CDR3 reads TGTGCCAGCAGTAAGAGGTCGACGGAATACGAGCAGTACTTC.